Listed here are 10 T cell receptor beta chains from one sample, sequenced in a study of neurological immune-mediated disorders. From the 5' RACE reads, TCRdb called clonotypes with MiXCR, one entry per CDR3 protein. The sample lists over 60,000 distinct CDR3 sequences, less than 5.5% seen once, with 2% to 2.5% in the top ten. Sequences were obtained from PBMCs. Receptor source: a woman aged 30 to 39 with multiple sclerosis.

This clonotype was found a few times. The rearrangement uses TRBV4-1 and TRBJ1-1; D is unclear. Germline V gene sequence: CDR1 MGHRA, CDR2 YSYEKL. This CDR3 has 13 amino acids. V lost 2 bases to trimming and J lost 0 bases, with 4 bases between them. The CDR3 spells CASSQIMNTEAFF. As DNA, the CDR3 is TGCGCCAGCAGCCAAATAATGAACACTGAAGCTTTCTTT.

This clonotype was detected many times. The CDR3 sequence is CSASVGGAPNEQFF. The CDR3 nucleotides are TGCAGTGCTAGTGTCGGGGGGGCCCCTAATGAGCAGTTCTTC. V is TRBV20-1 and J is TRBJ2-1; 8 positions agree with TRBD2. CDR1 is DFQATT, CDR2 SNEGSKA, per germline (reference sequence). With V trimmed by 3 bases and J by 7 bases, 8 bases remained unmatched. This CDR3 comprises 14 residues.

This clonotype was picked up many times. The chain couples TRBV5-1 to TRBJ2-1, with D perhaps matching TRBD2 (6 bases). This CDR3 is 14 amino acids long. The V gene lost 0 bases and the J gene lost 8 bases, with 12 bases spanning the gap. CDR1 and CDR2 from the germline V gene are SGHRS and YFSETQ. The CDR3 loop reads CASSLAGTGDEQFF. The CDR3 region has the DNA TGCGCCAGCAGCTTGGCAGGTACGGGAGATGAGCAGTTCTTC. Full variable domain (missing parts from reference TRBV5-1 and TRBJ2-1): KAGVTQTPRYLIKTRGQQVTLSCSPISGHRSVSWYQQTPGQGLQFLFEYFSETQRNKGNFPGRFSGRQFSNSRSEMNVSTLELGDSALYLCASSLAGTGDEQFFGPGTRLTVL.

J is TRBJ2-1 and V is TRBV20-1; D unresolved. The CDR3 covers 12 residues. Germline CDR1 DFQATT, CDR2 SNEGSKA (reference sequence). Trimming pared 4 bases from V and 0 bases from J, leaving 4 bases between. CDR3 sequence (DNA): TGCAGTGCTACCAGCTCCTACAATGAGCAGTTCTTC. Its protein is CSATSSYNEQFF.

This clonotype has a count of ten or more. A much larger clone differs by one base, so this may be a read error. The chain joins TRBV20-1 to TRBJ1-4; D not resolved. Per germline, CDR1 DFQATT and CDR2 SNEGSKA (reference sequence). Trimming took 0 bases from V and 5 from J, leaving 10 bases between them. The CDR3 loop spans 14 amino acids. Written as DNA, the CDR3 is TGCAGTGCTAGAGATCCACGGAGGAATGAAAAACTGTTTTTT. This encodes CSARDPRRNEKLFF.

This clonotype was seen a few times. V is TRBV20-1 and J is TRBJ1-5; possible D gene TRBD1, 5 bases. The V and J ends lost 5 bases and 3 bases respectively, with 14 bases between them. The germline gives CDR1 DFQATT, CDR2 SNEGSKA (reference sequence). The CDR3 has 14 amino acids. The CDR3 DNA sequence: TGCAGTGCTCAGTCCGGGACCTCCAATCAGCCCCAGCATTTT. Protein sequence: CSAQSGTSNQPQHF.

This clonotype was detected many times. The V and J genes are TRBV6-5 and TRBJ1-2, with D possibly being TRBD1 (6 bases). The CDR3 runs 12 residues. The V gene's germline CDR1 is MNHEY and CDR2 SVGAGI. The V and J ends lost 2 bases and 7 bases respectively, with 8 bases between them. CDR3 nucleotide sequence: TGTGCCAGCAGTTACCCGACAGGTGGCTACACCTTC. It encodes CASSYPTGGYTF.

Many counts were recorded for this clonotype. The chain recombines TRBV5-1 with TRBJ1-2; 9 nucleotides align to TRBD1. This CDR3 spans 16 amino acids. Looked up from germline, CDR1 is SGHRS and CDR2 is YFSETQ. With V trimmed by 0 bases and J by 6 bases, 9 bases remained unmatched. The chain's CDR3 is CASSLDPGQGYNGYTF. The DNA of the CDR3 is TGCGCCAGCAGCTTGGATCCGGGACAGGGATACAATGGCTACACCTTC.

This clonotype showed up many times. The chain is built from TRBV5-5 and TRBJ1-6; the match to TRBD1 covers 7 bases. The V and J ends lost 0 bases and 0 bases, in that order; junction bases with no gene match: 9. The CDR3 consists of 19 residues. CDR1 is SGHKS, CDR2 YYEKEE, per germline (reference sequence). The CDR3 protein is CASSLDLYRGSSYNSPLHF. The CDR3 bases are TGTGCCAGCAGCTTGGACTTGTACAGGGGTAGCTCCTATAATTCACCCCTCCACTTT.

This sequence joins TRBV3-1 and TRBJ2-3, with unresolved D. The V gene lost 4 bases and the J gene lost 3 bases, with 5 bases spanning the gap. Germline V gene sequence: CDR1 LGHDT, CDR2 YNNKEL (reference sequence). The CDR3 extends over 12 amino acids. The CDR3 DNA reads TGTGCCAGCAGCCCTGATACAGATACGCAGTATTTT. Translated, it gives CASSPDTDTQYF.